Presented here are 9 T cell receptor beta chains from one specimen sequenced in a study of cytomegalovirus exposure and HLA in healthy donors. PCR involved 60 Vbeta and 13 Jbeta primers. Clones were sequenced by immunoSEQ multiplex PCR, and TCRdb holds only the in-frame ones, with some missing. The sample records roughly 100,000 clones, approximately 81% being singletons. Sequences were obtained from PBMCs. The source is a woman in her forties in good health and CMV-seronegative.

This clone was counted once. This chain uses TRBV28 with TRBJ1-5, with D possibly TRBD1 on 5 matching bases. The V gene's germline CDR1 is MDHEN and CDR2 SYDVKM. V lost 2 bases and J lost 4, with 12 bases in between. This CDR3 has 15 residues. This chain's CDR3 is CASSLPREPNQPQHF. Written as DNA, the CDR3 is TGTGCCAGCAGTTTACCCAGGGAACCTAATCAGCCCCAGCATTTT.

This clone was observed a single time. This chain connects TRBV5-5 to TRBJ2-1; TRBD1 agrees at 9 bases. Germline loops: CDR1 SGHKS, CDR2 YYEKEE (reference sequence). The CDR3 is made up of 15 amino acids. V dropped 6 bases and J dropped 3; count of bases not matched to a gene: 7. The CDR3 DNA is TGTGCCAGCATCCCCGGGACAGGGTTCTACAATGAGCAGTTCTTC. This sequence encodes CASIPGTGFYNEQFF.

This clone occurred once. This chain joins TRBV4-1 and TRBJ1-6; 8 positions agree with TRBD1. Trimming took 1 base from V and 9 from J; bases not matched to a gene: 5. The CDR3 covers 15 residues. Germline V gene data show CDR1 as MGHRA and CDR2 as YSYEKL. The CDR3 region has the DNA TGCGCCAGCAGCCAAGTCACAGGGGGTAGTTCACCCCTCCACTTT. Protein: CASSQVTGGSSPLHF.

This clone occurred once. The chain carries TRBV27 and TRBJ2-1, with D possibly TRBD2 on 6 matching bases. Trimming left V 2 bases short and J 2 bases short, with 10 bases between. From germline, CDR1 is MNHEY and CDR2 SMNVEV (reference sequence). The CDR3 totals 15 residues. CDR3 sequence reads: CASSLPGLTYNEQFF. The CDR3 DNA sequence: TGTGCCAGCAGTTTACCGGGACTGACCTACAATGAGCAGTTCTTC.

This sequence joins TRBV27 and TRBJ2-7; D is uncertain. Germline CDR1 is MNHEY and CDR2 is SMNVEV (reference sequence). V lost 5 bases and J 3 bases, leaving 14 bases between the germline ends. The CDR3 spans 14 residues. The CDR3 region is CASSPYAENYEQYF. CDR3 nucleotide sequence: TGTGCCAGCAGTCCCTATGCGGAGAACTACGAGCAGTACTTC.

This chain uses TRBV11-2 with TRBJ2-1; 11 bases align to TRBD1. The CDR3 covers 15 residues. The V gene end was trimmed by 5 bases and the J gene end by 8 bases; junction bases not matched to a gene: 8. Germline loops: CDR1 SGHAT, CDR2 FQNNGV. CDR3 DNA: TGTGCCAGCAGCCCCCGGGACAGGGGGGCCCATGAGCAGTTCTTC. Translated: CASSPRDRGAHEQFF.

The chain is built from TRBV10-3 and TRBJ2-1; weak D call: TRBD2 (6 bases). The CDR3 covers 16 residues. The V and J ends lost 3 bases and 6 bases respectively, with 18 bases between them. Germline V gene data show CDR1 as ENHRY and CDR2 as SYGVKD. CDR3 sequence reads: CAISDSGWGSGNEQFF. The CDR3 DNA is TGTGCCATCAGTGACAGCGGGTGGGGGTCCGGCAATGAGCAGTTCTTC.

Only one count was recorded for this clone. The rearrangement uses TRBV4-1 and TRBJ2-7; D might be TRBD2 (6 bases). V was pared by 2 bases and J by 7 bases, with 9 bases between. The germline CDR1 and CDR2 sequences are MGHRA and YSYEKL. This CDR3 is 12 amino acids long. The chain's CDR3 is CASSQRRVEQYF. The CDR3 region has the DNA TGCGCCAGCAGCCAACGGAGGGTTGAGCAGTACTTC.

This clone is a singleton in its sample. V and J are TRBV19 and TRBJ2-5; 8 nucleotides line up with TRBD2. The assigned J gene may be wrong: the sequence end matches TRBJ2-7 better. Per germline, CDR1 LNHDA and CDR2 SQIVND (reference sequence). The CDR3 length is 15 residues. CDR3 coding DNA: TGTGCCAGTAGTATAGAAAGCGGGAGCTCCTACGAGCAGTACTTC. As protein: CASSIESGSSYEQYF.